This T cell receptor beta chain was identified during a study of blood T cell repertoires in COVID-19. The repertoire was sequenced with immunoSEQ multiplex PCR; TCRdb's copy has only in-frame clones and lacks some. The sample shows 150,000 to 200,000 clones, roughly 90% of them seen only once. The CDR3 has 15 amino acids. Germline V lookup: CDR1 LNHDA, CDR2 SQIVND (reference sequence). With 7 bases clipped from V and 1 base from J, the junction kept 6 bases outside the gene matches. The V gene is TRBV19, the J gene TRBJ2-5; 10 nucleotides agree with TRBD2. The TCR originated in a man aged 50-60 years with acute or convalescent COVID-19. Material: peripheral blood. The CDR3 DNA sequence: TGTGCCAGTACCTCTAGCGGGGGAGGCCAAGAGACCCAGTACTTC. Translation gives CASTSSGGGQETQYF. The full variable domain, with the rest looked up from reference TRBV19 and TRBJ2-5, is DGGITQSPKYLFRKEGQNVTLSCEQNLNHDAMYWYRQDPGQGLRLIYYSQIVNDFQKGDIAEGYSVSREKKESFPLTVTSAQKNPTAFYLCASTSSGGGQETQYFGPGTRLLVL.